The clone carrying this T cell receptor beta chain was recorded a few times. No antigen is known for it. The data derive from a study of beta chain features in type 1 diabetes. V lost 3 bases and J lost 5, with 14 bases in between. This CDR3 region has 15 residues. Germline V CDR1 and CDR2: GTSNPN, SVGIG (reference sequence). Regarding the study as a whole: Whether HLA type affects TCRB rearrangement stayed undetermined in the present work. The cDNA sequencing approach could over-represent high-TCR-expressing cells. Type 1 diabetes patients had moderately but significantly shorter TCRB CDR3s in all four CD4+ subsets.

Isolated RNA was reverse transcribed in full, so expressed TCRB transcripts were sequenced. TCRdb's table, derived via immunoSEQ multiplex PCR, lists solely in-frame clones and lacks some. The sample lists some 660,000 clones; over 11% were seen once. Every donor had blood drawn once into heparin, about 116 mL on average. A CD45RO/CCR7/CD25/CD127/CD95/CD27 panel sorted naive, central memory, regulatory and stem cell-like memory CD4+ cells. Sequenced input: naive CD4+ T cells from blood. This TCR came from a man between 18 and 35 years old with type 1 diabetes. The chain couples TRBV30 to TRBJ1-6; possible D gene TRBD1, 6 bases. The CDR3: CAWSLGGTNNSPLHF. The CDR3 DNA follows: TGTGCCTGGAGCCTGGGAGGGACAAATAATTCACCCCTCCACTTT.